This T cell receptor beta chain was identified during a study of T-cell memory formation after mild COVID-19. Study in general: Among the donors, TCR clusters were largely specific to each donor.

This clonotype was observed a handful of times. Its antigen remains unknown. Findings of the study overall: CD4/CD8 balance characterized clones contracting day 15 to 85, and CD4+ skew characterized later expanders. Memory from before infection featured some responding clones, which suggests cross-reactive memory joined. CD4+ contracting clones were mainly CM and EM; CD8+ ones, EMRA.

One entry per CDR3 protein results from TCRdb running MiXCR on the 5' RACE reads. The sample holds around 320,000 distinct CDR3 sequences, 19% seen once. The germline V and J ends were trimmed by 6 bases and 6 bases, with 19 bases remaining between them. The CDR3 consists of 14 residues. Germline CDR1 SGHRS, CDR2 YFSETQ. The chain has TRBV5-1 and TRBJ2-7, with D possibly being TRBD2 (6 bases). The sample consisted of PBMCs or a T cell subset sorted from them (not recorded which). The source is a man in his late teens or twenties who had mild COVID-19 (a few samples of this study predate the infection). Cell type and time point are not known. The CDR3 DNA reads TGCGCCAGCACCCTGAGAGGGGAGGCAGCCGAGCAGTACTTC. It codes for CASTLRGEAAEQYF.